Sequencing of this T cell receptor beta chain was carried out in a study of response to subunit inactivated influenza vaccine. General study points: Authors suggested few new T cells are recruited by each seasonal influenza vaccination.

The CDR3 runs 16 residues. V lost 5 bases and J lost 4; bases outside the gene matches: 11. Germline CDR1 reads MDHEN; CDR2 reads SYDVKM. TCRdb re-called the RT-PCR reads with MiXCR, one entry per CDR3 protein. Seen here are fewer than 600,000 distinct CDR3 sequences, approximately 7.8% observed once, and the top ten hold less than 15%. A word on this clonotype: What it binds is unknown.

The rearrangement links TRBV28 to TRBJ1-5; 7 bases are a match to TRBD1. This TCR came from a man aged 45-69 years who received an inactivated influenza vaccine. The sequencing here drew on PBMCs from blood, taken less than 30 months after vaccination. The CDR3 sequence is CASSTRGQGGNQPQHF. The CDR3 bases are TGTGCCAGCAGTACCCGAGGCCAGGGGGGGAATCAGCCCCAGCATTTT.